The TCR beta chain under discussion was sequenced for a study of T-cell reconstitution after alpha-beta-depleted transplantation in children. The study's findings and limits: A year had passed since transplant, and T-cell counts and diversity by then came mostly from newly produced T cells. Surviving recipient T cells and thymic progenitors produced the high day-60 TCRbeta diversity seen in some patients.

Unique molecular identifiers were built into the TCRbeta library. TCRdb re-called the PCR reads through MiXCR, storing one row per CDR3 protein. The sample holds approximately 97,000 distinct CDR3 sequences, 4.5% to 7.5% seen once. This clonotype was observed once. Antigen specificity is unknown. The starting material was PBMCs, mostly from graft donor cells, obtained 60 days after TCRalphabeta/CD19-depleted stem cell transplant. This sequence originates from a female patient aged 2-9 years who had a stem cell transplant for Fanconi anemia, so the T cells may come from the graft donor.

The CDR3 loop reads CASSFRRAQDTQYF. CDR3 in DNA: TGTGCCAGCAGTTTCCGCAGGGCTCAAGATACGCAGTATTTT. The V and J genes are TRBV6-2 or TRBV6-3 and TRBJ2-3; the D gene is possibly TRBD1 (5 bases). Deletions cut 4 bases from V and 5 bases from J, with 13 bases between. From germline, CDR1 is MNHEY and CDR2 SVGEGT. The length of the CDR3 is 14 residues.